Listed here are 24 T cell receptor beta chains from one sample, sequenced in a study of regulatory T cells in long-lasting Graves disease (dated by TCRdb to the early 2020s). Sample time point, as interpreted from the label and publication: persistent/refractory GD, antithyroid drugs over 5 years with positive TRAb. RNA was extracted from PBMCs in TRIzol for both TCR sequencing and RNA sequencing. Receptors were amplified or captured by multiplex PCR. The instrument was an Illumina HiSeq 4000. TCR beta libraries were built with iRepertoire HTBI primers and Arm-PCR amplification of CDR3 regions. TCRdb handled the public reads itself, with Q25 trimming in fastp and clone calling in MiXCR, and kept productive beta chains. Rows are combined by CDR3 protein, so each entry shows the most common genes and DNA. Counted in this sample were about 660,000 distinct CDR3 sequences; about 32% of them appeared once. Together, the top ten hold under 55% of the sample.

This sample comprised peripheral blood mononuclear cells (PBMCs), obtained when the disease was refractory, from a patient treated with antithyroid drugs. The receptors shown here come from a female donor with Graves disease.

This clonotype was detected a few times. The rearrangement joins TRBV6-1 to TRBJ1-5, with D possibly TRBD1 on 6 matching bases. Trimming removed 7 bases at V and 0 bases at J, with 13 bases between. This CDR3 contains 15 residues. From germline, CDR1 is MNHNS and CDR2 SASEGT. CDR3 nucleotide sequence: TGTGCCAGCATTACAGGGTTGAATAGCAATCAGCCCCAGCATTTT. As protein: CASITGLNSNQPQHF.

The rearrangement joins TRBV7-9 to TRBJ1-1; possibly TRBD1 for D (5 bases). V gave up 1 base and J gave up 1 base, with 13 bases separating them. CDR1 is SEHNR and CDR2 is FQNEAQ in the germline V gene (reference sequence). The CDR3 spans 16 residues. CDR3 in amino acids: CASSLGRGPRNTEAFF. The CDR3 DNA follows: TGTGCCAGCAGCTTAGGCCGGGGACCCCGGAACACTGAAGCTTTCTTT.

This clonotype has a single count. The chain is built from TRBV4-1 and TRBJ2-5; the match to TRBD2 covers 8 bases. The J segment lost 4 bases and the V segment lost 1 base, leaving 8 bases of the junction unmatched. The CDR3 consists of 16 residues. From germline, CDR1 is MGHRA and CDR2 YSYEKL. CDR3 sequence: CASSQVSGGDRETQYF. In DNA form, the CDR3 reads TGCGCCAGCAGCCAAGTGTCGGGGGGGGACCGAGAGACCCAGTACTTC.

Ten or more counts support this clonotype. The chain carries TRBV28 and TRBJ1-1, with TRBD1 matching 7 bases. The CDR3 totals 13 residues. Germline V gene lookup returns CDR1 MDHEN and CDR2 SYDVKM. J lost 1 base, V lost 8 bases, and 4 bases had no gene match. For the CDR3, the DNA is TGTGCCAGCGGGTACAGGGGGAACACTGAAGCTTTCTTT. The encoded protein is CASGYRGNTEAFF.

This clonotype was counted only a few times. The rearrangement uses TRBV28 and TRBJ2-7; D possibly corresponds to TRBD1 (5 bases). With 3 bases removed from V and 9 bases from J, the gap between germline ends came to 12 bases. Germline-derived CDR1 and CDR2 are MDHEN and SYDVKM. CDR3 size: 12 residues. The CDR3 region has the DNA TGTGCCAGCAGTTTGGGCAGGGTCGGGCAGTACTTC. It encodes CASSLGRVGQYF.

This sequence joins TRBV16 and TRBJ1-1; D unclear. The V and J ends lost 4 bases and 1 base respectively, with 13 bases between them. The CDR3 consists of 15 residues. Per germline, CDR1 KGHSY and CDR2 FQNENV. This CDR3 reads CASSRSRVQNTEAFF. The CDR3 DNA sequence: TGTGCCAGCAGCCGAAGTAGGGTCCAGAACACTGAAGCTTTCTTT.

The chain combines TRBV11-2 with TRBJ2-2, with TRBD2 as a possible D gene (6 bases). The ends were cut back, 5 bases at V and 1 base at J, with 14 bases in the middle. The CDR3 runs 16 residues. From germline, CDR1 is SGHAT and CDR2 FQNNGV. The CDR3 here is CASSKTGLLNTGELFF. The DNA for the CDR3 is TGTGCCAGCAGCAAAACGGGACTCCTGAACACCGGGGAGCTGTTTTTT.

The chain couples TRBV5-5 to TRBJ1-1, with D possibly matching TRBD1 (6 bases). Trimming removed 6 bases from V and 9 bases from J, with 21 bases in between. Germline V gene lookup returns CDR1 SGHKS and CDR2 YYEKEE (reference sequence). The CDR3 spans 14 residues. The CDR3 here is CASTEIGPGQKAFF. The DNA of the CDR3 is TGTGCCAGCACCGAAATTGGCCCCGGACAGAAAGCTTTCTTT.

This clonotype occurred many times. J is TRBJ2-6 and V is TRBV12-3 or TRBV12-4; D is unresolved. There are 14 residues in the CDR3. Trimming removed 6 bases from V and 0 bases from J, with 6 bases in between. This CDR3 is CASSQNSGANVLTF. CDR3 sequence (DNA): TGTGCCAGCAGCCAGAACTCTGGGGCCAACGTCCTGACTTTC.

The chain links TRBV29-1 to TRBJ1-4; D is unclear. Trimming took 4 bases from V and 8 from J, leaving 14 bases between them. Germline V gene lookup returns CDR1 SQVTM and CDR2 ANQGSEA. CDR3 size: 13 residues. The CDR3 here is CSVGEAGPEKLFF. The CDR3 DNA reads TGCAGCGTTGGGGAGGCTGGGCCGGAAAAACTGTTTTTT.

CDR3 residues: CASSEGLLNTGELFF. CDR3 bases: TGTGCCAGCAGCGAAGGCCTCTTAAACACCGGGGAGCTGTTTTTT. V gene TRBV11-3 combines with J gene TRBJ2-2; D gene unclear. Germline CDR1 and CDR2: SGHNT and YENEEA. V lost 5 bases to trimming and J lost 2 bases, with 12 bases between them. The CDR3 spans 15 residues.

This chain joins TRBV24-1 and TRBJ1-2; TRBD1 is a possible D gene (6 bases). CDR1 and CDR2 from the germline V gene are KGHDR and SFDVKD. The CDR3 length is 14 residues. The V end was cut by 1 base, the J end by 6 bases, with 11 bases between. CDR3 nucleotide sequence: TGTGCCACCAGTGATTTATACGGGGGCGATGGCTACACCTTC. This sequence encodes CATSDLYGGDGYTF.

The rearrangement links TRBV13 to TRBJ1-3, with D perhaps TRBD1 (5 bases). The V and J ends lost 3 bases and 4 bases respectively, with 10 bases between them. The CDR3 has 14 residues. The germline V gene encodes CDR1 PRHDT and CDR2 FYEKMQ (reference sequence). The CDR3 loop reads CASSFQGGGNTIYF. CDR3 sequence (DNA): TGTGCCAGCAGCTTCCAGGGAGGAGGAAACACCATATATTTT. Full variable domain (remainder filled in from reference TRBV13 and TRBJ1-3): AAGVIQSPRHLIKEKRETATLKCYPIPRHDTVYWYQQGPGQDPQFLISFYEKMQSDKGSIPDRFSAQQFSDYHSELNMSSLELGDSALYFCASSFQGGGNTIYFGEGSWLTVV.

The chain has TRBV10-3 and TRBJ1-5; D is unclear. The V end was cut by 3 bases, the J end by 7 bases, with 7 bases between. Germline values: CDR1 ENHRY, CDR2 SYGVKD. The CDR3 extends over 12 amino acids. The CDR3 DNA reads TGTGCCATCAGTGATTTTGGGCAGCCCCAGCATTTT. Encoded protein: CAISDFGQPQHF.

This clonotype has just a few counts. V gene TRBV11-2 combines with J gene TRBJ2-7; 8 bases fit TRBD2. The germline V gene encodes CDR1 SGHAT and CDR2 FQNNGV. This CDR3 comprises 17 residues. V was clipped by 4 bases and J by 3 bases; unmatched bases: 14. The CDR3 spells CASSSRTTGTSLYEQYF. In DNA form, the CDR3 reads TGTGCCAGCAGCTCTCGAACTACCGGGACTAGTCTCTACGAGCAGTACTTC.

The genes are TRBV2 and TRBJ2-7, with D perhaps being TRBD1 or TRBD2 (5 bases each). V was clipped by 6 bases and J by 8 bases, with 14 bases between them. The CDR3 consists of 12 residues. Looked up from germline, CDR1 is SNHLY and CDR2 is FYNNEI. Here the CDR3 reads CASRAGTAKQYF. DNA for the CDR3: TGTGCCAGCAGAGCCGGGACCGCAAAGCAGTACTTC.

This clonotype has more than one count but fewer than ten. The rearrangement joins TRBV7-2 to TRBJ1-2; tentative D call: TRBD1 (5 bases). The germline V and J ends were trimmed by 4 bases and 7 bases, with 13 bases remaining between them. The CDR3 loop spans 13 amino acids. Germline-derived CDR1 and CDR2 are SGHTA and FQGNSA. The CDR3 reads CASSSTGNGGYTF. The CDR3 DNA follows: TGTGCCAGCAGCTCCACAGGCAACGGTGGCTACACCTTC. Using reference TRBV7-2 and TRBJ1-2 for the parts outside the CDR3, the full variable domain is GAGVSQSPSNKVTEKGKDVELRCDPISGHTALYWYRQSLGQGLEFLIYFQGNSAPDKSGLPSDRFSAERTGGSVSTLTIQRTQQEDSAVYLCASSSTGNGGYTFGSGTRLTVV.

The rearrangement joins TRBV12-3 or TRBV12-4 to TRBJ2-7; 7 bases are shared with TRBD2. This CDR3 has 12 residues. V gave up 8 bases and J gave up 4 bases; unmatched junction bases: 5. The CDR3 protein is CASGGTTYEQYF. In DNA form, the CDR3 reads TGTGCCAGCGGGGGGACTACATACGAGCAGTACTTC.

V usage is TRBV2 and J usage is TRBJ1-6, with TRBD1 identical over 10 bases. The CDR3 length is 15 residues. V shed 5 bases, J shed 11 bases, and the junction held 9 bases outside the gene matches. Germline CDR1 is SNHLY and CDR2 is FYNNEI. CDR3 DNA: TGTGCCAGCAGTACCACGGGACAGGGGACGGCACCCCTCCACTTT. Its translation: CASSTTGQGTAPLHF.

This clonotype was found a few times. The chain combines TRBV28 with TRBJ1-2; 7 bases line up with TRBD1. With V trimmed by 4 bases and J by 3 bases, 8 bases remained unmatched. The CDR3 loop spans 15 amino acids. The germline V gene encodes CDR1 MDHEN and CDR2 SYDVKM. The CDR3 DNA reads TGTGCCAGCAGTTCAGGAGGGGGCGCGCACTATGGCTACACCTTC. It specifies CASSSGGGAHYGYTF.

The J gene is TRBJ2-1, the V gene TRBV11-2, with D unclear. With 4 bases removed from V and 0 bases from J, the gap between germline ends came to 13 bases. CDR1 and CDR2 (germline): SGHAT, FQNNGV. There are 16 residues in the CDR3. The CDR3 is CASSYQLRSSYNEQFF. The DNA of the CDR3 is TGTGCCAGCAGCTATCAACTTCGTAGCTCCTACAATGAGCAGTTCTTC.

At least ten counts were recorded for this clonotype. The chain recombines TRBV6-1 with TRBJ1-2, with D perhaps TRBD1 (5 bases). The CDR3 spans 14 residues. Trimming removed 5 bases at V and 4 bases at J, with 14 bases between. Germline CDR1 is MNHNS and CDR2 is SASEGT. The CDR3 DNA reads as TGTGCCAGCAGTACCCTAGGGGTCAGCTATGGCTACACCTTC. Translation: CASSTLGVSYGYTF.

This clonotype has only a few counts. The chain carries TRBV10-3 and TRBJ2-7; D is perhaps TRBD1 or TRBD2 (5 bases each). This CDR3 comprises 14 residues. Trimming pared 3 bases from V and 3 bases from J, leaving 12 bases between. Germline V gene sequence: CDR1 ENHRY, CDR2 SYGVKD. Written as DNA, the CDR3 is TGTGCCATCAGTGAACCGGGACCAGGCTACGAGCAGTACTTC. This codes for CAISEPGPGYEQYF.

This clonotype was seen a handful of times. The CDR3 DNA reads TGTGCCAGCAGAAGACAGTTGACCGGGACTGAGACCCAGTACTTC. Translating gives CASRRQLTGTETQYF. The chain carries TRBV12-3 or TRBV12-4 and TRBJ2-5; a weak D match, TRBD2 (6 bases). V was trimmed by 6 bases and J by 5 bases, leaving 19 bases between them. There are 15 residues in the CDR3.